A selection of T cell receptor beta chains follows, all from one sample in a study of blood T cell repertoires in COVID-19. Produced via immunoSEQ multiplex PCR; TCRdb's table is partial and in-frame only. The data contain 150,000 to 200,000 clones, almost 80% of them singletons. Sample: peripheral blood. Receptor source: a man aged 55 to 69 with active or convalescent COVID-19. CDR3s leave out the opening cysteine and the closing phenylalanine or tryptophan.

v_call,cdr3_aa
TRBV4-1,ASSQFPGTGGEQF
TRBV7-9,ASRSKMGHPYSTDTQY
TRBV9,ASSDLGGDYGYT
TRBV5-5,ASSQVGLSTEAF
TRBV6-1,ASSEALPGRAGQPQH
TRBV7-8,ASSYRDRVSPLH
TRBV10-3,AISESGHSGYT
TRBV5-1,ASRSGQLNTGELF
TRBV28,ASSLEANEKLF
TRBV28,ASSFSLRVPQH
TRBV3-1/TRBV3-2,ASSQGPGTQYEQY
TRBV18,ASSAPGQGGDEQF
TRBV29-1,SVESPNTQY
TRBV6-2/TRBV6-3,ASSFSRETGGYT
TRBV4-1,ASSQAGMDQPQH
TRBV27,ASRQLAANYEQY
TRBV7-3,ASSSSPSSYEQY
TRBV2,ASSRLAANTGELF
TRBV6-2/TRBV6-3,ASSYAGGYNEQF
TRBV20-1,SASFRFYLHEQF
TRBV7-8,ASSLAGTGSNEQF
TRBV27,ASSLGAGGTDTQY
TRBV2,ASSVGTASYNEQF
TRBV7-6,ASSATHNRGPSYEQY
TRBV10-1,ASSGGAGGGYT
TRBV6-2/TRBV6-3,ASSKDTYTEAF
TRBV27,ASSLRGQGPNQPQH
TRBV7-6,ASSRGGVNTEAF
TRBV28,ASSSAGGNTGELF
TRBV6-5,ASSRGTGGKQPQH
TRBV30,AWTERKKAGGSVTQY
TRBV7-9,ASSRTLGSAGETQY
TRBV27,ASSLIGRRALKQTQY